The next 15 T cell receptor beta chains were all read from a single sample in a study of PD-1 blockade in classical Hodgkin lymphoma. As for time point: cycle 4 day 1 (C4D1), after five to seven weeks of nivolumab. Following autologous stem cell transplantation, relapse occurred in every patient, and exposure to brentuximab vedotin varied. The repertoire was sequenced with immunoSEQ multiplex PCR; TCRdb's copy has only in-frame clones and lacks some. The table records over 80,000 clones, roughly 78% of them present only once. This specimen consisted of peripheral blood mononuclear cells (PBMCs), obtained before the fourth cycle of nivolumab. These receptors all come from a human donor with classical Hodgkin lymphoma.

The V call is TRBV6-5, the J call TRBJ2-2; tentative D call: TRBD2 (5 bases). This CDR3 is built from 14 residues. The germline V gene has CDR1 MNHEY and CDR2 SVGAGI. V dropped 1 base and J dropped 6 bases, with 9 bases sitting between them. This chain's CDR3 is CASSYLLVAGELFF. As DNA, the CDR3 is TGTGCCAGCAGTTACTTACTAGTAGCCGGGGAGCTGTTTTTT.

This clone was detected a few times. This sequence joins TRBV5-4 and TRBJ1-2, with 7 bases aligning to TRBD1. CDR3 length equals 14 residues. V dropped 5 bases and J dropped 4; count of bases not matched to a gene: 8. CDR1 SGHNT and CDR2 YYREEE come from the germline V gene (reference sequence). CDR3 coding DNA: TGTGCCAGCAGTTACGGACAGGAGGTCTATGGCTACACCTTC. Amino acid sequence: CASSYGQEVYGYTF. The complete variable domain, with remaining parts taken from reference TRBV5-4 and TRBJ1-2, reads ETGVTQSPTHLIKTRGQQVTLRCSSQSGHNTVSWYQQALGQGPQFIFQYYREEENGRGNFPPRFSGLQFPNYSSELNVNALELDDSALYLCASSYGQEVYGYTFGSGTRLTVV.

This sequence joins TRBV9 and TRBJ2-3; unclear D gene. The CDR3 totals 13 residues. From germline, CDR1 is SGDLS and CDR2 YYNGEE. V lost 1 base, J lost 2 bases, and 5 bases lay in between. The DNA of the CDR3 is TGTGCCAGCAGCGTATGGGCCACAGATACGCAGTATTTT. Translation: CASSVWATDTQYF.

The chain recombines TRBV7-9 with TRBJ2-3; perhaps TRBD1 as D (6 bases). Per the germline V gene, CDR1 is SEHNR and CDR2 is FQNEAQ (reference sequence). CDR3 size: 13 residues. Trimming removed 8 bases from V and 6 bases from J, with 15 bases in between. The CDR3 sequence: CASRSSGEDTQYF. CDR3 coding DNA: TGTGCCAGCCGCTCCTCAGGGGAGGATACGCAGTATTTT.

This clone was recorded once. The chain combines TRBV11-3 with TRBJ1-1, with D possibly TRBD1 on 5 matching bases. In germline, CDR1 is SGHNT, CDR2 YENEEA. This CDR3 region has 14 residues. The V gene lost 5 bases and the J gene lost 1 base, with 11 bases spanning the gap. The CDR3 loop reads CASSQQGGNTEAFF. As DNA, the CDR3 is TGTGCCAGCAGCCAGCAGGGAGGGAACACTGAAGCTTTCTTT.

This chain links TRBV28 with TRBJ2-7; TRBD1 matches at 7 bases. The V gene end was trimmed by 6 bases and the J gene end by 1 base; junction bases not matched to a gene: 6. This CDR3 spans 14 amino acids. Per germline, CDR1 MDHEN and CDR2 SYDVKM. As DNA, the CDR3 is TGTGCCAGCAGCACTGGACAGGTTTCCTACGAGCAGTACTTC. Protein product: CASSTGQVSYEQYF. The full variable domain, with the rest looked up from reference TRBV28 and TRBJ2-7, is DVKVTQSSRYLVKRTGEKVFLECVQDMDHENMFWYRQDPGLGLRLIYFSYDVKMKEKGDIPEGYSVSREKKERFSLILESASTNQTSMYLCASSTGQVSYEQYFGPGTRLTVT.

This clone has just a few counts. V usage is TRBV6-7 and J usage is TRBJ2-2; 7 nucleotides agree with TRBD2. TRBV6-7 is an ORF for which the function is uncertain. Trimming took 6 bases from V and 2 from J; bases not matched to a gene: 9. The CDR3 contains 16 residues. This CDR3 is CASSHLAEPNTGELFF. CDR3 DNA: TGTGCCAGCAGCCACCTAGCGGAACCCAACACCGGGGAGCTGTTTTTT.

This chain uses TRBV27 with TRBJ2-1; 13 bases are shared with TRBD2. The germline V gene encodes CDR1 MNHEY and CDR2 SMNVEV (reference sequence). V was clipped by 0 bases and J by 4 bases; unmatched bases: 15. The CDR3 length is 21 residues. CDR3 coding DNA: TGTGCCAGCAGTTTATCCCCAGGAAAATGGACTAGCGGGAGTGAATACAATGAGCAGTTCTTC. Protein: CASSLSPGKWTSGSEYNEQFF.

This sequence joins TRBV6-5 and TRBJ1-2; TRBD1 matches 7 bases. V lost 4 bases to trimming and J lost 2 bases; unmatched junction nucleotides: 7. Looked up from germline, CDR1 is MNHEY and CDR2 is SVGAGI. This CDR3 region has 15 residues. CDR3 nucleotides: TGTGCCAGCAGTTGGAGCTCACAGGGGAACTATGGCTACACCTTC. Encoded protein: CASSWSSQGNYGYTF.

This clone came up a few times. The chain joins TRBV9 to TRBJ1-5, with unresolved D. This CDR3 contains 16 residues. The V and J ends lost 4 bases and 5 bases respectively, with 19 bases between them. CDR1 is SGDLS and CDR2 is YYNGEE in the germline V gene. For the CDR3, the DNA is TGTGCCAGCAGCTTACGGGCCCCAAGACTCCATCAGCCCCAGCATTTT. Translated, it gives CASSLRAPRLHQPQHF. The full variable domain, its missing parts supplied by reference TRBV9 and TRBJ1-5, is DSGVTQTPKHLITATGQRVTLRCSPRSGDLSVYWYQQSLDQGLQFLIQYYNGEERAKGNILERFSAQQFPDLHSELNLSSLELGDSALYFCASSLRAPRLHQPQHFGDGTRLSIL.

The CDR3 loop is CATSSGGGTDTQYF. CDR3 coding DNA: TGTGCCACCAGCAGTGGCGGGGGCACAGATACGCAGTATTTT. This chain links TRBV15 with TRBJ2-3, with a weak D call TRBD2 (6 bases). CDR3 length: 14 amino acids. Trimming removed 3 bases from V and 1 base from J, with 8 bases in between. CDR1 and CDR2 (germline): LNHNV, YYDKDF (reference sequence). Full variable domain (outside the CDR3, taken from reference TRBV15 and TRBJ2-3): DAMVIQNPRYQVTQFGKPVTLSCSQTLNHNVMYWYQQKSSQAPKLLFHYYDKDFNNEADTPDNFQSRRPNTSFCFLDIRSPGLGDTAMYLCATSSGGGTDTQYFGPGTRLTVL.

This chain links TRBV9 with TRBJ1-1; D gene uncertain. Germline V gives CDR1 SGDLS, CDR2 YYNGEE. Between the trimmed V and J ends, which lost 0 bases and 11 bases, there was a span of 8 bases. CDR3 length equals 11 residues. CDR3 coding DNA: TGTGCCAGCAGCGTAGTTAGGGCTGCTTTCTTT. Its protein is CASSVVRAAFF.

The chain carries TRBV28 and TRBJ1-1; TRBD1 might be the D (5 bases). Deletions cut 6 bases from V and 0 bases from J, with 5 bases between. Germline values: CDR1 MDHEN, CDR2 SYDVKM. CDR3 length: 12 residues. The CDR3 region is CASRDMNTEAFF. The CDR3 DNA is TGTGCCAGCAGGGACATGAACACTGAAGCTTTCTTT.

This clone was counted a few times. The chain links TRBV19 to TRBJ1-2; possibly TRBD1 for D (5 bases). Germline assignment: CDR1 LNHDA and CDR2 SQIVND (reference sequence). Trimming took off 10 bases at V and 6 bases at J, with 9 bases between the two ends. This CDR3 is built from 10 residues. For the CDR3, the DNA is TGTGCCACCGGGGGGGATGGCTACACCTTC. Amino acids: CATGGDGYTF.

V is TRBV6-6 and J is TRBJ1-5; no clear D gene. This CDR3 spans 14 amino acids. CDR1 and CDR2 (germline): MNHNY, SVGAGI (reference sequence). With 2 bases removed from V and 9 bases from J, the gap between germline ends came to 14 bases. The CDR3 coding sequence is TGTGCCAGCAGTTACGAGTTTGGGGTAACGCCCCAGCATTTT. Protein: CASSYEFGVTPQHF.